The clone carrying this TCR beta chain was seen many times. This entry is derived from a study of T-cell reconstitution after alpha-beta-depleted transplantation in children. Trimming shortened V by 1 base and J by 2 bases, and 8 bases separated the two germline ends. CDR3 length: 14 amino acids. Germline CDR1 and CDR2: MNHNS and SASEGT. Unique molecular identifiers were incorporated when the TCRbeta library was constructed. Using its own MiXCR run on the PCR reads, TCRdb lists one record per CDR3 protein. Here the sample spans around 600,000 distinct CDR3 sequences, 16% being singletons. Here the sequenced sample was PBMCs from the stem cell graft donor, taken from the stem cell graft. The rearrangement joins TRBV6-1 to TRBJ2-5; the D is unclear. The clonotype originates from a human donor who donated a stem cell graft to a child with acute myeloid leukemia. Here the CDR3 reads CASSEGADQETQYF. Written as DNA, the CDR3 is TGTGCCAGCAGTGAAGGGGCAGATCAAGAGACCCAGTACTTC.